The clone carrying this TCR beta chain was counted many times. The antigen remains undetermined. The read falls 3 residues short of the CDR3 end, and the missing part is taken from the germline J gene. Sequenced by immunoSEQ multiplex PCR; TCRdb stores in-frame clones only, minus some. This sample comprises some 45,000 clones, none seen once only. This sample is part of a study of T cell clonality in common variable immunodeficiency. General study points: Repertoire-complication correlations in CVID were limited by patient heterogeneity. CVID subjects showed higher TCRbeta clonality than healthy controls. What drives increased CVID clonality needs T cell subpopulation sequencing. Reportedly, TCR beta sequences from common variable immunodeficiency showed fewer deletions and N-nucleotide insertions.

The CDR3 is made up of 14 amino acids. The V gene end was trimmed by 0 bases and the J gene end by 5 bases; junction bases not matched to a gene: 4. Per germline, CDR1 SQVTM and CDR2 ANQGSEA. The chain links TRBV29-1 to TRBJ2-4; 7 nucleotides agree with TRBD2. Sequencing used peripheral blood mononuclear cells. This receptor was identified in a person between 18 and 70 years old in good health. The CDR3 is CSVEERESENIQYF. The CDR3 DNA, read in part, is TGCAGCGTTGAAGAGCGGGAGAGTGAAAACATT.